Listed here are 27 T cell receptor beta chains from one sample, sequenced in a study of Ad26.COV2.S vaccination and SARS-CoV-2 variants. Produced via immunoSEQ multiplex PCR; TCRdb's table is partial and in-frame only. The sample consists of 180,000 or so clones, 70% to 90% of them appearing once. Sequenced here: peripheral blood, sampled after recovery from COVID-19. The receptors derive from a human donor who had recovered from COVID-19.

The V call is TRBV5-1, the J call TRBJ2-3; the D gene is possibly TRBD1 (6 bases). Germline CDR1 and CDR2: SGHRS and YFSETQ. The CDR3 totals 14 residues. The V end lost 4 bases, the J end lost 2 bases, and 11 bases lay between the germline ends. CDR3 protein: CASSPGQTTDTQYF. CDR3 coding DNA: TGCGCCAGCAGCCCCGGACAGACCACAGATACGCAGTATTTT.

The rearrangement uses TRBV29-1 and TRBJ2-1; TRBD1 matches at 7 bases. This CDR3 comprises 13 residues. Germline-derived CDR1 and CDR2 are SQVTM and ANQGSEA. Trimming removed 7 bases from V and 7 bases from J; junction bases left unmatched: 10. As DNA, the CDR3 is TGCAGCGCCGGAGACAGGGTTGGGAATGAGCAGTTCTTC. Its protein is CSAGDRVGNEQFF.

About this clone: This specimen includes other DNA sequences encoding the same CDR3. The chain employs TRBV12-3 or TRBV12-4 and TRBJ1-1; D gene uncertain. V dropped 7 bases and J dropped 1 base, with 7 bases sitting between them. This CDR3 has 12 residues. The CDR3 nucleotides read TGTGCCAGCACCTTGGGGAACACTGAAGCTTTCTTT. The encoded protein is CASTLGNTEAFF.

The gene calls are TRBV27 and TRBJ1-5, with D possibly matching TRBD1 (5 bases). The CDR3 contains 12 residues. The germline V gene has CDR1 MNHEY and CDR2 SMNVEV (reference sequence). V lost 8 bases and J lost 6, with 11 bases in between. The CDR3 DNA follows: TGTGCCAGCGGCCTTACAGGTCAGCCCCAGCATTTT. This encodes CASGLTGQPQHF.

The rearrangement links TRBV2 to TRBJ2-5; TRBD2 might be the D (5 bases). The CDR3 covers 14 residues. V lost 5 bases and J lost 2, with 12 bases in between. Germline V lookup: CDR1 SNHLY, CDR2 FYNNEI. The CDR3 sequence is CASSIGVRQETQYF. CDR3 DNA sequence: TGTGCCAGCAGTATCGGGGTGCGACAAGAGACCCAGTACTTC. Drawing the rest from reference TRBV2 and TRBJ2-5, the complete variable domain is EPEVTQTPSHQVTQMGQEVILRCVPISNHLYFYWYRQILGQKVEFLVSFYNNEISEKSEIFDDQFSVERPDGSNFTLKIRSTKLEDSAMYFCASSIGVRQETQYFGPGTRLLVL.

This clone appeared a single time. The chain carries TRBV5-4 and TRBJ2-1, with 7 positions matching TRBD1. V was clipped by 3 bases and J by 3 bases; unmatched bases: 6. Looked up from germline, CDR1 is SGHNT and CDR2 is YYREEE (reference sequence). The CDR3 is made up of 15 amino acids. The CDR3 bases are TGTGCCAGCAGCTCCCCGGGACAGTACTACAATGAGCAGTTCTTC. It yields the protein CASSSPGQYYNEQFF.

The chain recombines TRBV18 with TRBJ1-3; 8 bases align to TRBD1. Trimming removed 3 bases from V and 4 bases from J; junction bases left unmatched: 2. Germline V CDR1 and CDR2: KGHSH, LQKENI. This CDR3 spans 14 amino acids. CDR3 sequence reads: CASSPGQGGNTIYF. DNA for the CDR3: TGTGCCAGCTCACCTGGACAGGGAGGAAACACCATATATTTT.

This chain links TRBV23-1 with TRBJ1-5; unclear D gene. TRBV23-1 is an open reading frame, and its role is uncertain. The V and J ends lost 3 bases and 4 bases respectively, with 13 bases between them. The CDR3 contains 15 residues. CDR3 in amino acids: CASSHGNQQNQPQHF. The CDR3 DNA is TGCGCCAGCAGTCACGGAAATCAGCAAAATCAGCCCCAGCATTTT.

This clone was observed a handful of times. The chain links TRBV9 to TRBJ2-1; 11 bases line up with TRBD2. Germline CDR1 SGDLS, CDR2 YYNGEE. This CDR3 has 17 residues. V lost 4 bases and J lost 4; bases outside the gene matches: 10. For the CDR3, the DNA is TGTGCCAGCAGCTATTCGCTAGCGGGGGGAATATACAATGAGCAGTTCTTC. It translates to CASSYSLAGGIYNEQFF.

This chain uses TRBV29-1 with TRBJ2-7; D is unclear. This CDR3 has 12 amino acids. The V end lost 1 base, the J end lost 3 bases, and 7 bases lay between the germline ends. In germline, CDR1 is SQVTM, CDR2 ANQGSEA. This CDR3 reads CSVEAKDYEQYF. The CDR3 region has the DNA TGCAGCGTTGAAGCGAAGGACTACGAGCAGTACTTC.

This chain connects TRBV5-1 to TRBJ2-7; 11 nucleotides match TRBD2. CDR3 length equals 16 residues. Germline values: CDR1 SGHRS, CDR2 YFSETQ. The V and J ends lost 3 bases and 4 bases, in that order; junction bases with no gene match: 9. CDR3 region: CASSSTSGSKSYEQYF. In DNA form, the CDR3 reads TGCGCCAGCAGCTCCACTAGCGGGAGTAAGTCTTACGAGCAGTACTTC.

J is TRBJ2-5 and V is TRBV9; 13 bases align to TRBD2. Germline CDR1 and CDR2: SGDLS and YYNGEE. Trimming at V came to 2 bases and at J to 5 bases, leaving 12 bases not matched to a gene. This CDR3 has 18 amino acids. CDR3 DNA: TGTGCCAGCAGCGTCGGACTAGCGGGAGCGAATGGTCTTGAGACCCAGTACTTC. Protein sequence: CASSVGLAGANGLETQYF.

The chain combines TRBV30 with TRBJ1-2; TRBD1 is a possible D gene (5 bases). CDR3 length: 14 amino acids. From germline, CDR1 is GTSNPN and CDR2 SVGIG (reference sequence). Trimming shortened V by 2 bases and J by 6 bases, and 16 bases separated the two germline ends. The CDR3 loop is CAWSIPRGRNGYTF. In DNA form, the CDR3 reads TGTGCCTGGAGTATCCCCCGGGGCCGTAATGGCTACACCTTC.

The rearrangement joins TRBV18 to TRBJ2-5, with no clear D. In germline, CDR1 is KGHSH, CDR2 LQKENI. Trimming pared 2 bases from V and 5 bases from J, leaving 9 bases between. The CDR3 has 13 residues. DNA for the CDR3: TGTGCCAGCTCACCAGATGTGATGGAGACCCAGTACTTC. Translation gives CASSPDVMETQYF.

The chain couples TRBV12-3 or TRBV12-4 to TRBJ2-1; a possible D gene is TRBD2 (5 bases). The CDR3 is made up of 13 amino acids. Trimming removed 0 bases from V and 13 bases from J, with 13 bases in between. DNA for the CDR3: TGTGCCAGCAGTTTAGCGTGGTCTGGGAGCCAGTTCTTC. It codes for CASSLAWSGSQFF.

This chain connects TRBV28 to TRBJ1-6, with D possibly matching TRBD1 (6 bases). CDR1 is MDHEN, CDR2 SYDVKM, per germline. CDR3 size: 15 residues. Trimming took off 6 bases at V and 7 bases at J, with 16 bases between the two ends. Here the CDR3 DNA reads TGTGCCAGCAGCCCCCTCCCTGGACAGAATTCACCCCTCCACTTT. As protein: CASSPLPGQNSPLHF. The full variable domain, in which reference TRBV28 and TRBJ1-6 provide the parts outside the CDR3, is DVKVTQSSRYLVKRTGEKVFLECVQDMDHENMFWYRQDPGLGLRLIYFSYDVKMKEKGDIPEGYSVSREKKERFSLILESASTNQTSMYLCASSPLPGQNSPLHFGNGTRLTVT.

DNA of the CDR3: TGTGCCAGCAGCCGGGCCCCCGCCCTCACTGAAGCTTTCTTT. Translated, it gives CASSRAPALTEAFF. This chain uses TRBV14 with TRBJ1-1; D not certain. Germline CDR1 and CDR2: SGHDN and FVKESK. The length of the CDR3 is 14 residues. Trimming removed 4 bases from V and 4 bases from J, with 13 bases in between.

CDR3 in DNA: TGTGCCAGTAGCCCGCTCTCCTACAATGAGCAGTTCTTC. This encodes CASSPLSYNEQFF. The chain has TRBV19 and TRBJ2-1; D is undetermined. V was cut by 6 bases and J by 0 bases, with 6 bases left in between. The CDR3 is 13 residues long. Germline V CDR1 and CDR2: LNHDA, SQIVND (reference sequence).

The chain couples TRBV2 to TRBJ2-5; the match to TRBD2 covers 7 bases. The CDR3 contains 14 residues. The germline V gene encodes CDR1 SNHLY and CDR2 FYNNEI. Losses at the gene ends were 2 bases for V and 5 bases for J; bases not matched to a gene: 5. CDR3 nucleotides: TGTGCCAGCAGTGAACAGACTAGCAGGGAGACCCAGTACTTC. It encodes CASSEQTSRETQYF.

V is TRBV3-1 (or the pseudogene TRBV3-2) and J is TRBJ2-5, with TRBD2 matching over 9 bases. Looked up from germline, CDR1 is LGHDT and CDR2 is YNNKEL (reference sequence). The J segment lost 9 bases and the V segment lost 5 bases, leaving 13 bases of the junction unmatched. This CDR3 is 15 amino acids long. This CDR3 reads CASSFRLADGWAQYF. The DNA for the CDR3 is TGTGCCAGCAGCTTCAGACTAGCGGATGGGTGGGCCCAGTACTTC.

The genes are TRBV7-9 and TRBJ1-1; possibly TRBD1 for D (6 bases). Germline lookup yields CDR1 SEHNR and CDR2 FQNEAQ (reference sequence). V was clipped by 5 bases and J by 4 bases, with 17 bases between them. This CDR3 comprises 15 residues. The CDR3 is CASSDREPGVTEAFF. In DNA, the CDR3 is TGTGCCAGCAGCGACCGTGAACCAGGGGTCACTGAAGCTTTCTTT.

The CDR3 bases are TGTGCCAGCAGCTTCTTCCAAGATGATACGCAGTATTTT. Protein product: CASSFFQDDTQYF. The chain uses TRBV7-8 and TRBJ2-3; D remains unclear. In germline, CDR1 is SGHVS, CDR2 FQNEAQ. This CDR3 comprises 13 residues. Trimming cost V 3 bases and J 6 bases, with 10 bases left between them.

This clone was counted only a few times. The gene calls are TRBV9 and TRBJ2-5; D unresolved. This CDR3 comprises 15 residues. CDR1 and CDR2 (germline): SGDLS, YYNGEE. V dropped 0 bases and J dropped 3 bases, with 12 bases sitting between them. The chain's CDR3 is CASSVGTIQKETQYF. The CDR3 region has the DNA TGTGCCAGCAGCGTAGGGACGATTCAAAAAGAGACCCAGTACTTC.

The chain couples TRBV14 to TRBJ1-3; weak D call: TRBD1 (5 bases). The CDR3 has 17 amino acids. The germline V gene encodes CDR1 SGHDN and CDR2 FVKESK. V was shortened by 0 bases and J by 0 bases, with 12 bases between the two germline ends. The CDR3 nucleotides read TGTGCCAGCAGCCAAGAAAGGAGGGACTTCTCTGGAAACACCATATATTTT. Translated, it gives CASSQERRDFSGNTIYF.

The rearrangement links TRBV7-9 to TRBJ2-5, with D unclear. CDR1 and CDR2 from the germline V gene are SEHNR and FQNEAQ (reference sequence). The V end lost 5 bases, the J end lost 0 bases, and 16 bases lay between the germline ends. CDR3 size: 16 residues. The CDR3 loop reads CASSPFKTWDQETQYF. The CDR3 DNA sequence: TGTGCCAGCAGCCCTTTCAAGACCTGGGACCAAGAGACCCAGTACTTC.

The CDR3 sequence: CASSLWLAGGRNEQFF. The CDR3 nucleotides are TGTGCCAGCAGCTTATGGCTAGCGGGGGGGAGGAATGAGCAGTTCTTC. J is TRBJ2-1 and V is TRBV7-2; 12 nucleotides match TRBD2. J gave up 7 bases and V 2 bases, and 6 bases lay outside the gene matches. Germline loops: CDR1 SGHTA, CDR2 FQGNSA. CDR3 length equals 16 residues.

The chain uses TRBV19 and TRBJ1-2, with TRBD1 as a possible D gene (6 bases). Germline loops: CDR1 LNHDA, CDR2 SQIVND (reference sequence). Trimming cost V 0 bases and J 3 bases, with 17 bases left between them. CDR3 length: 17 amino acids. As DNA, the CDR3 is TGTGCCAGTAGTATAGACCTGGGGGGGCGCGTATACTATGGCTACACCTTC. The encoded protein is CASSIDLGGRVYYGYTF. Full variable domain (outside the CDR3, taken from reference TRBV19 and TRBJ1-2): DGGITQSPKYLFRKEGQNVTLSCEQNLNHDAMYWYRQDPGQGLRLIYYSQIVNDFQKGDIAEGYSVSREKKESFPLTVTSAQKNPTAFYLCASSIDLGGRVYYGYTFGSGTRLTVV.